The clone carrying this T cell receptor (beta chain) was found many times. Its antigen remains unknown. This entry belongs to a study of T-cell memory formation after mild COVID-19. Study results and caveats: Clones that contracted from day 15 to 85 were balanced CD4/CD8, while later expanders leaned CD4+.

J was trimmed by 1 base and V by 4 bases; bases with no gene match: 1. CDR3 size: 14 residues. CDR1 is SGHRS, CDR2 YFSETQ, per germline. Each CDR3 protein gets one entry after TCRdb re-called the 5' RACE reads with MiXCR. The sample shows approximately 390,000 distinct CDR3 sequences, 16% of them seen only once. The specimen was PBMCs or a T cell subset sorted from them (not recorded which). The chain is built from TRBV5-1 and TRBJ2-3; 9 positions match TRBD2. The TCR comes from a man younger than 30 who had mild COVID-19 (a few samples of this study predate the infection). Cell type and time point are not known. CDR3 sequence: CASSRTSGTDTQYF. The CDR3 DNA follows: TGCGCCAGCAGCAGGACTAGCGGCACAGATACGCAGTATTTT. The complete variable domain, with remaining parts taken from reference TRBV5-1 and TRBJ2-3, reads KAGVTQTPRYLIKTRGQQVTLSCSPISGHRSVSWYQQTPGQGLQFLFEYFSETQRNKGNFPGRFSGRQFSNSRSEMNVSTLELGDSALYLCASSRTSGTDTQYFGPGTRLTVL.